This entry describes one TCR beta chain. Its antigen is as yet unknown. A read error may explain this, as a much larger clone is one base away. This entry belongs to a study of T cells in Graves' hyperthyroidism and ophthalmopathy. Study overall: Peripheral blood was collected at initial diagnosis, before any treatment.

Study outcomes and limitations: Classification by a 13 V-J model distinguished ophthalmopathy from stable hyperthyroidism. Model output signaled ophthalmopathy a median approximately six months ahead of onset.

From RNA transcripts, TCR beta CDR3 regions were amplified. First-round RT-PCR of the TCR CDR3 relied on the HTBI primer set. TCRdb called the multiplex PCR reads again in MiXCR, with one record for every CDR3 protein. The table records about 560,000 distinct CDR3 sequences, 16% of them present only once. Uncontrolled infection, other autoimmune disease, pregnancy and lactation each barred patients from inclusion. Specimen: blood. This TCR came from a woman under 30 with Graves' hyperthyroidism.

CDR3 nucleotide sequence: TGTGCCAGCAGGCCGGGACAGATGAACATTGAAGCTTTCTTT. Translated, it gives CASRPGQMNIEAFF. The chain combines TRBV12-3 or TRBV12-4 with TRBJ1-1, with 7 nucleotides matching TRBD1. CDR3 length: 14 amino acids.